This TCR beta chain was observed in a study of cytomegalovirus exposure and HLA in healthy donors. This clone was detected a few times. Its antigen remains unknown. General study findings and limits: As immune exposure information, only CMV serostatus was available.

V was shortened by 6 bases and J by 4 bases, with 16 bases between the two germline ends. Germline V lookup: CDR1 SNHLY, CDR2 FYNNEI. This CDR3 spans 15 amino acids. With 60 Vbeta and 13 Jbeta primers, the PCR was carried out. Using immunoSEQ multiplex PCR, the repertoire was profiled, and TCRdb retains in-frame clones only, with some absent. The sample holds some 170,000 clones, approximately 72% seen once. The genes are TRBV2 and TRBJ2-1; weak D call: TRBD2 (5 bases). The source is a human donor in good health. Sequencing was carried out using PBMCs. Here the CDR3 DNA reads TGTGCCAGCAGGCTAAAGGACTCGGCTTACAATGAGCAGTTCTTC. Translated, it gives CASRLKDSAYNEQFF. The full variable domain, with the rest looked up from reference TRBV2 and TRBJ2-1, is EPEVTQTPSHQVTQMGQEVILRCVPISNHLYFYWYRQILGQKVEFLVSFYNNEISEKSEIFDDQFSVERPDGSNFTLKIRSTKLEDSAMYFCASRLKDSAYNEQFFGPGTRLTVL.